This is a list of T cell receptor beta chains from one sample in a study of T-cell memory formation after mild COVID-19. TCRdb recomputed calls from the 5' RACE reads with MiXCR, one row per CDR3 protein. The profile shows more than 80,000 distinct CDR3 sequences, roughly an eighth of them singletons. The material sequenced was PBMCs or a T cell subset sorted from them (not recorded which). These receptors all stem from an adult woman who had mild COVID-19 (a few samples of this study predate the infection). Cell type and time point are not known. Both conserved end residues are part of each CDR3. D genes are given only for firm matches. Expanded clones are given a class, and other clones once, few, many or no size at all.

clone size	J gene	V gene	CDR3 length	D gene	CDR3 protein	CDR3 DNA
few	TRBJ2-7	TRBV20-1	13	NA	CSAPPGYSYEQYF	TGCAGTGCCCCCCCCGGGTACTCCTACGAGCAGTACTTC
few	TRBJ2-1	TRBV5-1	15	TRBD2	CASSWGTSAYNEQFF	TGCGCCAGCAGCTGGGGGACTAGCGCCTACAATGAGCAGTTCTTC
few	TRBJ1-1	TRBV11-2	15	TRBD1	CASSLETGVGTEAFF	TGTGCCAGCAGCTTAGAGACAGGGGTCGGTACTGAAGCTTTCTTT
NA	TRBJ2-6	TRBV27	14	NA	CASRPSSGANVLTF	TGTGCCAGCAGACCTTCCTCTGGGGCCAACGTCCTGACTTTC
NA	TRBJ1-1	TRBV6-5	13	NA	CASSYGWSTEAFF	TGTGCCAGCAGTTACGGCTGGTCGACTGAAGCTTTCTTT
NA	TRBJ2-3	TRBV7-9	16	TRBD2	CASSATDGLAGDTQYF	TGTGCCAGCAGCGCCACGGATGGGCTAGCGGGAGATACGCAGTATTTT
many	TRBJ2-1	TRBV29-1	16	TRBD2	CSVAPGSGSSYNEQFF	TGCAGCGTCGCGCCCGGAAGCGGGAGCTCCTACAATGAGCAGTTCTTC
NA	TRBJ2-2	TRBV7-6	14	NA	CASSLWSLTGELFF	TGTGCCAGCAGCTTATGGTCCCTTACCGGGGAGCTGTTTTTT
NA	TRBJ2-1	TRBV29-1	15	NA	CSVEDVGHRVGEQFF	TGCAGCGTTGAAGATGTTGGCCACAGGGTGGGTGAGCAGTTCTTC
few	TRBJ2-5	TRBV3-1	16	NA	CASSQDSGGSVETQYF	TGTGCCAGCAGCCAAGATTCTGGGGGTTCGGTGGAGACCCAGTACTTC
NA	TRBJ2-1	TRBV4-1	15	NA	CASSQDFLSPNEQFF	TGCGCCAGCAGCCAAGATTTCCTGAGCCCCAATGAGCAGTTCTTC
few	TRBJ2-5	TRBV7-9	17	TRBD2	CASSLVPRTSGKETQYF	TGTGCCAGCAGCTTAGTCCCCCGGACTAGCGGGAAAGAGACCCAGTACTTC
few	TRBJ1-1	TRBV7-9	17	NA	CASSAPGTWSMNTEAFF	TGTGCCAGCAGCGCCCCCGGGACGTGGTCCATGAACACTGAAGCTTTCTTT
many	TRBJ2-3	TRBV10-2	13	NA	CASRGTNTDTQYF	TGCGCCAGCAGAGGGACCAACACAGATACGCAGTATTTT
NA	TRBJ2-7	TRBV7-6	14	TRBD1	CASSSDRGSYEQYF	TGTGCCAGCAGCTCGGACAGGGGATCCTACGAGCAGTACTTC
NA	TRBJ1-5	TRBV12-3/TRBV12-4	14	NA	CASSSGNSNQPQHF	TGTGCCAGCAGTTCAGGGAATAGCAATCAGCCCCAGCATTTT
few	TRBJ1-2	TRBV7-9	14	NA	CASSLAIRDYGYTF	TGTGCCAGCAGCTTAGCTATTAGGGACTATGGCTACACCTTC
few	TRBJ2-5	TRBV7-9	13	TRBD1	CAGSTGGGETQYF	TGTGCAGGTTCTACAGGGGGTGGAGAGACCCAGTACTTC
many	TRBJ2-5	TRBV24-1	12	NA	CATSDSRETQYF	TGTGCCACCAGTGATTCGCGGGAGACCCAGTACTTC
few	TRBJ2-7	TRBV19	11	NA	CASSIQGEQYF	TGTGCCAGTAGTATCCAGGGGGAGCAGTACTTC
few	TRBJ1-6	TRBV6-5	14	TRBD1	CASRPGQGNSPLHF	TGTGCCAGCAGGCCCGGACAGGGAAATTCACCCCTCCACTTT
few	TRBJ2-7	TRBV5-1	15	TRBD1	CASSIGTGGTYEQYF	TGCGCCAGCAGCATTGGGACAGGGGGTACCTACGAGCAGTACTTC
NA	TRBJ2-7	TRBV12-3/TRBV12-4	14	TRBD2	CASSSSGGGSEQYF	TGTGCCAGCAGTTCCAGCGGGGGGGGGTCCGAGCAGTACTTC
NA	TRBJ2-1	TRBV7-8	13	TRBD2	CASTLGSGDEQFF	TGTGCCAGCACCCTAGGGAGCGGGGATGAGCAGTTCTTC
few	TRBJ2-1	TRBV5-1	17	TRBD2	CASSPMGTGGSYNEQFF	TGCGCCAGCAGCCCCATGGGGACCGGGGGGTCCTACAATGAGCAGTTCTTC
NA	TRBJ1-1	TRBV4-3	18	NA	CASSQDWTGGLVNTEAFF	TGCGCCAGCAGCCAAGATTGGACGGGGGGTTTGGTGAACACTGAAGCTTTCTTT
many	TRBJ2-3	TRBV20-1	15	NA	CSAPTEAPSTDTQYF	TGCAGTGCTCCTACAGAAGCCCCTAGCACAGATACGCAGTATTTT
NA	TRBJ2-2	TRBV6-1	16	TRBD1	CASSGSGTENTGELFF	TGTGCCAGCAGTGGTTCCGGGACAGAGAACACCGGGGAGCTGTTTTTT
NA	TRBJ2-1	TRBV7-9	15	NA	CASSLYGSSYNEQFF	TGTGCCAGCAGCTTGTACGGGAGCTCCTACAATGAGCAGTTCTTC
NA	TRBJ1-4	TRBV24-1	14	NA	CATSGPGENEKLFF	TGTGCCACCAGTGGCCCCGGGGAGAATGAAAAACTGTTTTTT
NA	TRBJ2-7	TRBV19	15	NA	CASSWLADSSYEQYF	TGTGCCAGTAGTTGGCTAGCGGACAGCTCCTACGAGCAGTACTTC
few	TRBJ1-2	TRBV6-5	12	NA	CASSQAGDGYTF	TGTGCCAGCTCGCAAGCGGGGGATGGCTACACCTTC
NA	TRBJ1-1	TRBV7-2	15	NA	CASSLHIVATAEAFF	TGTGCCAGCAGCTTACATATTGTGGCCACGGCTGAAGCTTTCTTT
few	TRBJ2-5	TRBV4-1	18	TRBD2	CASSHRPGTSGGLETQYF	TGCGCCAGCAGCCATCGTCCCGGGACTAGCGGGGGGTTAGAGACCCAGTACTTC
NA	TRBJ1-1	TRBV12-3/TRBV12-4	14	TRBD1	CASEPGTGWTEAFF	TGTGCCAGCGAACCCGGGACAGGGTGGACTGAAGCTTTCTTT
many	TRBJ1-1	TRBV29-1	14	TRBD1	CSVEVSGQSPEAFF	TGCAGCGTTGAAGTCTCGGGACAGAGCCCTGAAGCTTTCTTT
few	TRBJ2-1	TRBV6-2/TRBV6-3	12	NA	CASSGQNNEQFF	TGTGCCAGCAGTGGACAGAACAATGAGCAGTTCTTC
few	TRBJ2-3	TRBV7-2	17	TRBD2	CASSHIAGEGVTDTQYF	TGTGCCAGCAGCCATATAGCGGGAGAGGGGGTCACAGATACGCAGTATTTT
few	TRBJ2-7	TRBV7-6	19	TRBD1	CASSLAPGQGSSLTYEQYF	TGTGCCAGCAGCTTAGCGCCGGGACAGGGGTCCTCACTTACCTACGAGCAGTACTTC
NA	TRBJ1-1	TRBV10-3	13	NA	CAISEGLYTEAFF	TGTGCCATCAGCGAGGGGCTGTACACTGAAGCTTTCTTT
few	TRBJ2-1	TRBV3-1	12	NA	CASSQDQREQFF	TGTGCCAGCAGCCAAGATCAACGGGAGCAGTTCTTC
NA	TRBJ2-7	TRBV4-1	15	NA	CASSQDPAGLYEQYF	TGCGCCAGCAGCCAAGATCCAGCAGGGCTCTACGAGCAGTACTTC
NA	TRBJ1-6	TRBV25-1	15	NA	CASSDAGGSNSPLHF	TGTGCCAGCAGTGATGCGGGGGGCAGCAATTCACCCCTCCACTTT
NA	TRBJ2-3	TRBV19	14	NA	CASSIVKDTDTQYF	TGTGCCAGTAGTATCGTCAAGGACACAGATACGCAGTATTTT
few	TRBJ1-4	TRBV7-9	16	NA	CASSDKLNPPNEKLFF	TGTGCCAGCAGCGATAAACTCAACCCGCCCAATGAAAAACTGTTTTTT
many	TRBJ2-7	TRBV7-8	14	NA	CASSLSRGHYEQYF	TGTGCCAGCAGCTTAAGTAGGGGACACTACGAGCAGTACTTC
few	TRBJ2-3	TRBV9	14	NA	CASSVEGRTDTQYF	TGTGCCAGCAGCGTAGAGGGAAGAACAGATACGCAGTATTTT
few	TRBJ1-2	TRBV6-5	13	TRBD1	CASSYEGAGGYTF	TGTGCCAGCAGTTACGAGGGGGCGGGTGGCTACACCTTC
NA	TRBJ1-1	TRBV27	16	NA	CASSVGSPGLVTEAFF	TGTGCCAGCAGTGTAGGATCTCCAGGGTTGGTAACTGAAGCTTTCTTT
few	TRBJ2-2	TRBV7-8	15	NA	CASSLYAPSTGELFF	TGTGCCAGCAGCTTATACGCGCCGAGCACCGGGGAGCTGTTTTTT